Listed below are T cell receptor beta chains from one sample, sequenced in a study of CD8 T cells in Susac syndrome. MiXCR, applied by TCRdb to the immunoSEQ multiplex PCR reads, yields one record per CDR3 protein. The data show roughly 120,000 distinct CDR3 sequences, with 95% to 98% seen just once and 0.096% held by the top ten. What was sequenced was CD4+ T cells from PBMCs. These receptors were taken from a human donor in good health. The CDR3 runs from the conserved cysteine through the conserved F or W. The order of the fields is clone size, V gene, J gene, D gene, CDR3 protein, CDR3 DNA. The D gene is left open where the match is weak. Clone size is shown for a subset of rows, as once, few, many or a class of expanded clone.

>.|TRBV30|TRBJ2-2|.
CAWRIRGRNTGELFF
TGTGCCTGGAGGATAAGGGGTAGGAACACCGGGGAGCTGTTTTTT
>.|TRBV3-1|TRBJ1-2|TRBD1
CASSRPGGAGGYTF
TGTGCCAGCAGCCGTCCAGGGGGCGCTGGTGGCTACACCTTC
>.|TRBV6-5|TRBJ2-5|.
CASSYVRASGKETQYF
TGTGCCAGCAGTTACGTCCGGGCCAGCGGAAAAGAGACCCAGTACTTC
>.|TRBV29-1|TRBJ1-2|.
CSVDRPYGYTF
TGCAGCGTTGACAGGCCTTATGGCTACACCTTC
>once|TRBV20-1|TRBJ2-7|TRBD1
CSAKKGTASYEQYF
TGCAGTGCCAAAAAGGGGACAGCCTCCTACGAGCAGTACTTC
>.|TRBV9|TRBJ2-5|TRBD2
CASSSDPTGGETQYF
TGTGCCAGCAGCTCAGACCCAACGGGAGGAGAGACCCAGTACTTC
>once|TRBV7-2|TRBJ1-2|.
CASRKLRDSKPYGYTF
TGTGCCAGCCGGAAATTACGGGACTCTAAACCGTATGGCTACACCTTC
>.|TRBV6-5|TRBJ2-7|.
CASSSWGNEQYF
TGTGCCAGCAGTTCCTGGGGGAACGAGCAGTACTTC
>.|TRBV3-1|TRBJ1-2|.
CASSQWRRTYGYTF
TGTGCCAGCAGCCAATGGCGTCGGACCTATGGCTACACCTTC
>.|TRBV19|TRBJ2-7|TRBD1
CASSGNPTQGYEQYF
TGTGCCAGTAGTGGAAACCCTACACAGGGGTACGAGCAGTACTTC
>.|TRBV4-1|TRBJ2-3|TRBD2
CASSHQGGGAPDTQYF
TGCGCCAGCAGCCATCAGGGCGGGGGGGCCCCAGATACGCAGTATTTT
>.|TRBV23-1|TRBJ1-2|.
CASSQSRWRVFNYGYTF
TGCGCCAGCAGTCAATCGAGGTGGAGGGTTTTTAACTATGGCTACACCTTC
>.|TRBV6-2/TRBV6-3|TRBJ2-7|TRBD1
CASKVDRGPDEQYF
TGTGCCAGCAAGGTTGACAGGGGCCCGGACGAGCAGTACTTC
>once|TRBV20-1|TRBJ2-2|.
CSARDPATQTGELFF
TGCAGTGCTAGAGATCCGGCCACCCAGACCGGGGAGCTGTTTTTT
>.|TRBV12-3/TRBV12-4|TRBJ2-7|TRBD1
CASSLNRGAYEQYF
TGTGCCAGCAGTTTAAACAGGGGCGCCTACGAGCAGTACTTC
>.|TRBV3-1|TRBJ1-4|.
CASSQGNEKLFF
TGTGCCAGCAGCCAAGGAAATGAAAAACTGTTTTTT
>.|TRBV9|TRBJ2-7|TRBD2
CASSVSGSGRWYEQYF
TGTGCCAGCAGCGTGTCGGGTAGCGGGAGATGGTACGAGCAGTACTTC
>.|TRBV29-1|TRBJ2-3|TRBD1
CSLDRGTVYGTQYF
TGCAGCTTAGACAGGGGTACGGTGTACGGTACGCAGTATTTT
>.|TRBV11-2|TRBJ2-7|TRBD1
CASSFPGQGTEQYF
TGTGCCAGCAGCTTCCCGGGACAGGGGACCGAGCAGTACTTC
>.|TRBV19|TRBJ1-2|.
CASTYRTGSYGYTF
TGTGCCAGTACCTATAGAACTGGGAGTTATGGCTACACCTTC
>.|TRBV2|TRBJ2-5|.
CASRMGETQYF
TGTGCCAGCAGGATGGGCGAGACCCAGTACTTC
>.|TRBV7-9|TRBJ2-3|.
CASSSGGTDTQYF
TGTGCCAGCAGCTCGGGAGGCACAGATACGCAGTATTTT
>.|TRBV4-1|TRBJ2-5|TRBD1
CASSQRDRDQETQYF
TGCGCCAGCAGCCAACGGGACAGGGACCAAGAGACCCAGTACTTC